This entry concerns a single T cell receptor beta chain. The antigen is unknown. Trimming removed 6 bases from V and 3 bases from J; junction bases left unmatched: 11. CDR1 is SGHTA and CDR2 is FQGNSA in the germline V gene. The CDR3 length is 15 residues. This sample was taken from a study of vaccination and CD4 T cells after COVID-19. About the research overall: Post-vaccination specimens were collected at a median of 72 days following dose two (range 14 to 241). Study-wide results and limits: Convalescent patients' vaccine-specific clones were spike mono-reactive in 304 of 307 cases.

As to treatment: roughly 11-day PBMC culture with coronavirus spike peptide pools or control peptides (ViraFEST assay). Once obtained from cultured CD4+ T cells, the DNA was sequenced using the Oncomine TCR Beta short-read assay. TCRdb itself ran the PCR reads through MiXCR, one entry per CDR3 protein. The sample carries about 12,000 distinct CDR3 sequences, approximately 60% recorded once. Sequencing was performed on CD4+ T cells from blood, cultured in vitro, taken before SARS-CoV-2 vaccination. This receptor was taken from a human donor who had recovered from COVID-19. The J gene is TRBJ2-7, the V gene TRBV7-2, with 7 positions matching TRBD2. The CDR3 is CASRGTGGSRYEQYF. The CDR3 nucleotides read TGTGCCAGCAGAGGGACGGGGGGATCTCGCTACGAGCAGTACTTC.